The subject of this entry is one T cell receptor beta chain. Its target is not known. Germline-derived CDR1 and CDR2 are MNHNY and SVGAGI (reference sequence). The V end was cut by 7 bases, the J end by 5 bases, with 7 bases between. CDR3 length equals 11 residues. The sample is drawn from a study of OX40 agonist ivuxolimab in advanced cancers. Across the study: People in dose escalation had one of these cancers: hepatocellular carcinoma, melanoma, renal cell or head and neck cancer. Patients with prior anti-PD-1, anti-PD-L1 or anti-CTLA-4 therapy were eligible; 40% had some.

General study points: On average, CD8+ T cells had more expanded clones than CD4+. At 0.1 to 3.0 mg/kg, CD4+ and CD8+ blood T cells expanded clonally by week 6.

Profiling relied on immunoSEQ multiplex PCR, and the TCRdb table lists in-frame clones only, not all of them. The sample lists around 30,000 clones; 82% were seen once. This chain links TRBV6-6 with TRBJ2-3; D uncertain. This receptor was taken from an adult with an advanced solid tumor such as melanoma, head and neck, liver or kidney cancer. Sequencing used CD4+ or CD8+ T cells sorted from blood, obtained in a trial of the OX40 agonist ivuxolimab. The CDR3 nucleotides are TGTGCCAGCACCCGGAGAGATACGCAGTATTTT. This sequence encodes CASTRRDTQYF.